Listed here are 21 T cell receptor beta chains from one sample, sequenced in a study of blood T cell repertoires in COVID-19. The table came from immunoSEQ multiplex PCR; TCRdb's copy has only in-frame clones and leaves some out. The sample lists approximately 89,000 clones, around 75% occurring once. Sequenced material: peripheral blood. The receptors stem from a man aged 70 or older with COVID-19, enrolled during active disease.

The chain recombines TRBV5-4 with TRBJ1-1; D is possibly TRBD1 (5 bases). Germline CDR1 is SGHNT and CDR2 is YYREEE (reference sequence). The CDR3 consists of 16 residues. Trimming left V 5 bases short and J 2 bases short, with 19 bases between. This CDR3 reads CASSSGVSEINTEAFF. The CDR3 bases are TGTGCCAGCAGTTCGGGGGTGTCGGAAATAAACACTGAAGCTTTCTTT.

The chain has TRBV6-1 and TRBJ2-3; 7 positions match TRBD1. CDR1 MNHNS and CDR2 SASEGT come from the germline V gene. Trimming took 2 bases from V and 10 from J; bases not matched to a gene: 3. This CDR3 comprises 12 residues. CDR3 protein: CASSEYRGPQYF. The CDR3 nucleotides read TGTGCCAGCAGTGAATATAGGGGGCCGCAGTATTTT.

This clone was counted once. The chain recombines TRBV15 with TRBJ2-5; TRBD1 might be the D (5 bases). V was shortened by 0 bases and J by 4 bases, with 6 bases between the two germline ends. Germline CDR1 and CDR2: LNHNV and YYDKDF (reference sequence). The CDR3 is made up of 13 amino acids. CDR3 amino acids: CATSRDRGETQYF. The CDR3 DNA is TGTGCCACCAGCAGAGATAGGGGAGAGACCCAGTACTTC.

This clone is a singleton in its sample. The rearrangement joins TRBV12-3 or TRBV12-4 to TRBJ2-1, with D possibly TRBD2 on 6 matching bases. CDR3 length: 13 residues. The germline V and J ends were trimmed by 1 base and 10 bases, with 11 bases remaining between them. CDR3 residues: CASSLGEAQEQFF. The CDR3 bases are TGTGCCAGCAGTTTAGGGGAGGCCCAGGAGCAGTTCTTC.

The chain couples TRBV7-2 to TRBJ2-1; 10 bases are shared with TRBD2. CDR1 is SGHTA and CDR2 is FQGNSA in the germline V gene. This CDR3 is 15 amino acids long. The J segment lost 2 bases and the V segment lost 5 bases, leaving 3 bases of the junction unmatched. The CDR3 loop reads CASSLTSGTYNEQFF. CDR3 DNA sequence: TGTGCCAGCAGCCTTACTAGCGGGACCTACAATGAGCAGTTCTTC.

The chain links TRBV2 to TRBJ1-3; 9 bases match TRBD1. The CDR3 runs to 16 residues. V lost 5 bases and J lost 1; bases outside the gene matches: 6. The germline CDR1 and CDR2 sequences are SNHLY and FYNNEI. CDR3 residues: CASSQQGAGSGNTIYF. CDR3 in DNA: TGTGCCAGCAGTCAACAGGGGGCAGGGTCTGGAAACACCATATATTTT.

V usage is TRBV5-1 and J usage is TRBJ2-6; no firm D call. Germline CDR1 and CDR2: SGHRS and YFSETQ. Trimming removed 0 bases from V and 0 bases from J, with 4 bases in between. This CDR3 comprises 15 residues. CDR3 amino acids: CASSLGYSGANVLTF. The CDR3 DNA follows: TGCGCCAGCAGCTTGGGTTACTCTGGGGCCAACGTCCTGACTTTC.

This clone has only one observation. This chain connects TRBV9 to TRBJ2-7, with TRBD2 matching over 10 bases. CDR1 is SGDLS, CDR2 YYNGEE, per germline. The CDR3 covers 16 residues. V lost 0 bases to trimming and J lost 2 bases; unmatched junction nucleotides: 5. The CDR3 region has the DNA TGTGCCAGCAGCGTAGGGCCTAGCGGGAGCACCTACGAGCAGTACTTC. As protein: CASSVGPSGSTYEQYF.

This clone is a singleton in its sample. The chain recombines TRBV2 with TRBJ1-1; maybe TRBD1 (6 bases). The CDR3 loop spans 12 amino acids. With 6 bases removed from V and 5 bases from J, the gap between germline ends came to 10 bases. CDR1 and CDR2 (germline): SNHLY, FYNNEI. CDR3 in amino acids: CASRRTATEAFF. DNA for the CDR3: TGTGCCAGCAGAAGGACAGCTACTGAAGCTTTCTTT.

The rearrangement joins TRBV19 to TRBJ1-6, with 7 bases that match TRBD1. V shed 8 bases, J shed 13 bases, and the junction held 11 bases outside the gene matches. The germline gives CDR1 LNHDA, CDR2 SQIVND (reference sequence). The CDR3 runs 13 residues. CDR3 in amino acids: CASGQASLSPLHF. The CDR3, as DNA: TGTGCCAGTGGACAGGCCTCTCTGAGCCCCCTCCACTTT. Full variable domain (remainder filled in from reference TRBV19 and TRBJ1-6): DGGITQSPKYLFRKEGQNVTLSCEQNLNHDAMYWYRQDPGQGLRLIYYSQIVNDFQKGDIAEGYSVSREKKESFPLTVTSAQKNPTAFYLCASGQASLSPLHFGNGTRLTVT.

The chain links TRBV6-5 to TRBJ2-2; TRBD1 matches at 9 bases. The CDR3 has 14 amino acids. Per germline, CDR1 MNHEY and CDR2 SVGAGI. After removal of 7 bases from V and 7 bases from J, the junction contained 7 bases not matched to a gene. The CDR3, as DNA: TGTGCCAGCACCCGGGACAGGGAGTACGGGGAGCTGTTTTTT. It translates to CASTRDREYGELFF.

The chain joins TRBV11-2 to TRBJ1-6; D remains ambiguous. With 3 bases removed from V and 8 bases from J, the gap between germline ends came to 5 bases. This CDR3 has 12 residues. Germline V CDR1 and CDR2: SGHAT, FQNNGV. The CDR3 DNA reads as TGTGCCAGCAGCTTTTCGGATTCACCCCTCCACTTT. It yields the protein CASSFSDSPLHF.

This clone appeared once. The chain couples TRBV19 to TRBJ1-2; D call uncertain. CDR3 length: 14 amino acids. Trimming stripped 4 bases from V and 4 bases from J, with 13 bases between. Germline V gene sequence: CDR1 LNHDA, CDR2 SQIVND (reference sequence). CDR3 sequence reads: CASSKLYGGYGYTF. The CDR3 DNA sequence: TGTGCCAGTAGTAAGCTCTACGGTGGCTATGGCTACACCTTC.

The gene calls are TRBV4-1 and TRBJ1-2; D not resolved. The CDR3 is 13 residues long. Germline V gene lookup returns CDR1 MGHRA and CDR2 YSYEKL. The V end was cut by 4 bases, the J end by 4 bases, with 10 bases between. The CDR3 DNA follows: TGCGCCAGCAGCCCCGGCGGGCTCTATGGCTACACCTTC. Its protein is CASSPGGLYGYTF.

The chain employs TRBV19 and TRBJ1-2, with D possibly TRBD1 on 6 matching bases. This CDR3 has 14 residues. The V end was cut by 6 bases, the J end by 3 bases, with 14 bases between. Germline V gene lookup returns CDR1 LNHDA and CDR2 SQIVND (reference sequence). DNA for the CDR3: TGTGCCAGTAGCACCGGACAGCTGGACTATGGCTACACCTTC. Translating it yields CASSTGQLDYGYTF.

The chain has TRBV7-9 and TRBJ2-1; 9 bases match TRBD2. Germline V lookup: CDR1 SEHNR, CDR2 FQNEAQ (reference sequence). The V and J ends lost 1 base and 10 bases, in that order; junction bases with no gene match: 8. The CDR3 length is 15 residues. The CDR3 DNA is TGTGCCAGCAGCTTAGTTGGCGGGAGGGCCCGGGAGCAGTTCTTC. This translates into CASSLVGGRAREQFF.

V usage is TRBV6-6 and J usage is TRBJ2-5, with a tentative D call TRBD1 (5 bases). V lost 4 bases to trimming and J lost 5 bases, with 17 bases between them. The CDR3 sequence is 15 residues long. CDR1 MNHNY and CDR2 SVGAGI come from the germline V gene (reference sequence). In nucleotides, the CDR3 is TGTGCCAGCAGTTTCGTCCCGACAGCAGGGGAGACCCAGTACTTC. It encodes CASSFVPTAGETQYF.

The rearrangement links TRBV7-2 to TRBJ1-2; 10 positions match TRBD1. Germline-derived CDR1 and CDR2 are SGHTA and FQGNSA. The CDR3 covers 14 residues. Unmatched junction bases numbered 5, after V lost 3 bases and J lost 7 bases. CDR3 residues: CASSFDRGLLGYTF. CDR3 in DNA: TGTGCCAGCAGCTTCGACAGGGGGCTTCTTGGCTACACCTTC.

The gene calls are TRBV28 and TRBJ2-1; 12 nucleotides align to TRBD1. CDR3 length: 16 amino acids. The V gene's germline CDR1 is MDHEN and CDR2 SYDVKM. Trimming removed 5 bases from V and 5 bases from J; junction bases left unmatched: 7. CDR3: CASSRAGTGGHNEQFF. The CDR3 DNA follows: TGTGCCAGCAGTAGAGCCGGGACAGGGGGCCACAATGAGCAGTTCTTC.

The chain has TRBV28 and TRBJ2-5; 9 bases align to TRBD1. The CDR3 is 15 residues long. V was clipped by 5 bases and J by 4 bases; unmatched bases: 8. The germline CDR1 and CDR2 sequences are MDHEN and SYDVKM. The CDR3 bases are TGTGCCAGCAGTGCATCCGGGACAGGGAGAGAGACCCAGTACTTC. It yields the protein CASSASGTGRETQYF. The full variable domain, with the rest looked up from reference TRBV28 and TRBJ2-5, is DVKVTQSSRYLVKRTGEKVFLECVQDMDHENMFWYRQDPGLGLRLIYFSYDVKMKEKGDIPEGYSVSREKKERFSLILESASTNQTSMYLCASSASGTGRETQYFGPGTRLLVL.

The chain carries TRBV6-2 or TRBV6-3 and TRBJ2-2, with D possibly being TRBD1 (6 bases). Germline CDR1 MNHEY, CDR2 SVGEGT. The germline V and J ends were trimmed by 3 bases and 5 bases, with 13 bases remaining between them. The CDR3 is made up of 15 amino acids. CDR3 loop: CASSYTARGTGELFF. The CDR3 DNA follows: TGTGCCAGCAGTTATACGGCGAGGGGGACCGGGGAGCTGTTTTTT.